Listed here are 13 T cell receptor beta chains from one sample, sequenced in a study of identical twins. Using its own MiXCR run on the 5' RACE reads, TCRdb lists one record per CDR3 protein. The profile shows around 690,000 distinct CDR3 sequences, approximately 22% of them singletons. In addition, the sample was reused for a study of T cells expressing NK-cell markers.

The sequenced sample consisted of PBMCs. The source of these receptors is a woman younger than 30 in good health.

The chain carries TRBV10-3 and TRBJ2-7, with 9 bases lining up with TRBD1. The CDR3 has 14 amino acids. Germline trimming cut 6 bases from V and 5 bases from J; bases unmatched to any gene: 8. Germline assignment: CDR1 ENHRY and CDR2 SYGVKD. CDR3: CAISVQGAADEQYF. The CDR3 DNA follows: TGTGCCATCAGCGTACAGGGGGCTGCGGACGAGCAGTACTTC.

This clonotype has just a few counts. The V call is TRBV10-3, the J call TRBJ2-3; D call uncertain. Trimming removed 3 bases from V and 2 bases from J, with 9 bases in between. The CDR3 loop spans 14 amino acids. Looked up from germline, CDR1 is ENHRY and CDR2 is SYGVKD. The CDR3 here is CAISEGPNTDTQYF. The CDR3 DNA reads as TGTGCCATCAGTGAAGGGCCTAACACAGATACGCAGTATTTT.

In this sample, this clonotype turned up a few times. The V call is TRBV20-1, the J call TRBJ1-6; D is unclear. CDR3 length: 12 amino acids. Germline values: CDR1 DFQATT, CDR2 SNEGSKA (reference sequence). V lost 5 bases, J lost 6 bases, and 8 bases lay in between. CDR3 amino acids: CSALFANSPLHF. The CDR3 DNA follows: TGCAGTGCTCTATTCGCTAATTCACCCCTCCACTTT.

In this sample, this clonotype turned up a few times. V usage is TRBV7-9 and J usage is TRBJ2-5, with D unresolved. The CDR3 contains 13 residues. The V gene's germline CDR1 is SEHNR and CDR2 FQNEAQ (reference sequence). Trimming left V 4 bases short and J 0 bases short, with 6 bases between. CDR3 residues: CASSSPDQETQYF. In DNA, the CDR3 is TGTGCCAGCAGCTCCCCCGACCAAGAGACCCAGTACTTC. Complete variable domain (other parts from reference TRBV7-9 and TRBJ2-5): DTGVSQNPRHKITKRGQNVTFRCDPISEHNRLYWYRQTLGQGPEFLTYFQNEAQLEKSRLLSDRFSAERPKGSFSTLEIQRTEQGDSAMYLCASSSPDQETQYFGPGTRLLVL.

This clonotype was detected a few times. The CDR3, as DNA: TGTGCCGTACGAGGCCCGCCGCCGAGCTCCTACAATGAGCAGTTCTTC. Amino acids: CAVRGPPPSSYNEQFF. The J gene is TRBJ2-1, the V gene TRBV6-1; no firm D call. This CDR3 is 16 amino acids long. V was trimmed by 11 bases and J by 0 bases, leaving 20 bases between them. Germline V gene sequence: CDR1 MNHNS, CDR2 SASEGT.

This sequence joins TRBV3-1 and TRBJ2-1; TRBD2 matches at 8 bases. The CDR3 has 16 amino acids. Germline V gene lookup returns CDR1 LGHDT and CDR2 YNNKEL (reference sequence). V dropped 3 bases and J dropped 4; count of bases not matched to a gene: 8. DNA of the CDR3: TGTGCCAGCAGCCAGGGGCGCGGGAGGAGTTACAATGAGCAGTTCTTC. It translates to CASSQGRGRSYNEQFF.

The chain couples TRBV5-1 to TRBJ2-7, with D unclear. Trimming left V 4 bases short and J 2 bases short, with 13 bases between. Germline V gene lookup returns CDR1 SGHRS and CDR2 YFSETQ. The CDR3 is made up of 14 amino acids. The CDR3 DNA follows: TGCGCCAGCAGCAGGGCAGAGAGCCCCTACGAGCAGTACTTC. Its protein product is CASSRAESPYEQYF.

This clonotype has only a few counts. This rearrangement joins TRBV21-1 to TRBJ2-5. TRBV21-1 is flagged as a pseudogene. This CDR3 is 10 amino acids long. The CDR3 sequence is CASKEETQYF. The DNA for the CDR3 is TGTGCCAGCAAGGAAGAGACCCAGTACTTC.

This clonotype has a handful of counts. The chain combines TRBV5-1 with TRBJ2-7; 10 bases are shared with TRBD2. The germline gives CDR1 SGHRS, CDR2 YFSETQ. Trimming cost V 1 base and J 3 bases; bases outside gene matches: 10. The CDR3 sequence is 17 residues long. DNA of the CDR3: TGCGCCAGCAGCTTGCTTCCTAGCGGGGGTTACTACTACGAGCAGTACTTC. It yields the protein CASSLLPSGGYYYEQYF.

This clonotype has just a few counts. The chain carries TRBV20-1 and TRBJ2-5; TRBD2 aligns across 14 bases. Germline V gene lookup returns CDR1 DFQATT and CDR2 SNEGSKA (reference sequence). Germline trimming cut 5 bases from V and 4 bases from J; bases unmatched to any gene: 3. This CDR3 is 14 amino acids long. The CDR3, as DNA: TGCAGTGCTGCAGGACTAGCGGGAGGAGAGACCCAGTACTTC. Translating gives CSAAGLAGGETQYF.

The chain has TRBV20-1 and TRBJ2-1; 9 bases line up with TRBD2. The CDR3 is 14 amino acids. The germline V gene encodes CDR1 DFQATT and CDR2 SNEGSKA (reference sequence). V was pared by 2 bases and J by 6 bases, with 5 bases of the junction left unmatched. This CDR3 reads CSARKGLASNEQFF. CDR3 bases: TGCAGTGCTAGAAAGGGACTAGCATCCAATGAGCAGTTCTTC.

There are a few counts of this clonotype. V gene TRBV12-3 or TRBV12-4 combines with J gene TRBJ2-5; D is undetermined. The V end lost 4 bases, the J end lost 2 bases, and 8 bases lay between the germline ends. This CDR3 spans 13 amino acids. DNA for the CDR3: TGTGCCAGCAGTTCCCAGCGTCAAGAGACCCAGTACTTC. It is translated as CASSSQRQETQYF.

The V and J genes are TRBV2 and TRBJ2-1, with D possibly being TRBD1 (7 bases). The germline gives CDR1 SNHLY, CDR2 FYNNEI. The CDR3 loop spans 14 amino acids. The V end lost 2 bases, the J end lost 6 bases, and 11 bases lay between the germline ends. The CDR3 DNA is TGTGCCAGCAGTGAACAGGGGGGTCTCAATGAGCAGTTCTTC. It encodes CASSEQGGLNEQFF. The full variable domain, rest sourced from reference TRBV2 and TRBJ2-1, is EPEVTQTPSHQVTQMGQEVILRCVPISNHLYFYWYRQILGQKVEFLVSFYNNEISEKSEIFDDQFSVERPDGSNFTLKIRSTKLEDSAMYFCASSEQGGLNEQFFGPGTRLTVL.